This TCR beta chain was documented in a study of early T cells in non-severe SARS-CoV-2 infection. At the level of the study: Sequencing used unsorted whole-blood bulk RNA, so chains lack pairing.

CDR3 length equals 10 residues. CDR1 MGHDK and CDR2 SYGVNS come from the germline V gene. Individual cDNA molecules carried attached unique molecular identifiers. TCRdb used MiXCR to reprocess the 5' RACE reads, holding one entry per CDR3 protein. The sample shows 50,000 or so distinct CDR3 sequences, roughly an eighth of them seen only once. As to this clonotype: One end of the junction is discordant with germline, which a read error may explain.

This receptor was identified in an adult who was a healthcare worker with PCR-confirmed SARS-CoV-2 infection or an uninfected control (not recorded which). The chain joins TRBV25-1 to TRBJ2-1; 9 positions match TRBD2. Sample: whole blood. CDR3 loop: CGAGGIEQFF. The CDR3 nucleotides are TGCGGGGCGGGAGGGATTGAGCAGTTCTTC.